The present T cell receptor (beta chain) was sequenced within a study of T cell changes during pregnancy in multiple sclerosis. Assay used: immunoSEQ multiplex PCR; TCRdb lists only in-frame clones, some missing. The profile shows 45,000 to 70,000 clones, roughly nine tenths of them singletons. V shed 5 bases and J 6 bases; nucleotides not matched to a gene: 7. The CDR3 sequence is 15 residues long. Germline-derived CDR1 and CDR2 are SGHTA and FQGTGA. The receptor was isolated from a female donor in good health, enrolled as a control in a pregnancy study. The sequences come from peripheral blood, collected in the third trimester of pregnancy. The chain uses TRBV7-3 and TRBJ2-3; 11 bases are shared with TRBD1. The CDR3 bases are TGTGCCAGCAGCAGAGGACAGGGGGCTAGGGATACGCAGTATTTT. Its translation is CASSRGQGARDTQYF. Variable domain in full (rest from reference TRBV7-3 and TRBJ2-3): GAGVSQTPSNKVTEKGKYVELRCDPISGHTALYWYRQSLGQGPEFLIYFQGTGAADDSGLPNDRFFAVRPEGSVSTLKIQRTERGDSAVYLCASSRGQGARDTQYFGPGTRLTVL.